The 13 T cell receptor beta chains below come from one sample, sequenced in a study of beta chain features in type 1 diabetes. TCRB transcripts that were expressed got sequenced, as all of the isolated RNA had been reverse transcribed. The protocol was immunoSEQ multiplex PCR, while the TCRdb copy is restricted to in-frame clones and leaves out a portion. The profile shows 400,000 to 450,000 clones, approximately 15% of them singletons. The sequenced sample was naive CD4+ T cells from blood. These receptor sequences come from a man aged 30 to 39 in good health.

This rearrangement joins TRBV6-5 to TRBJ1-5; D gene uncertain. Trimming removed 6 bases from V and 4 bases from J, with 13 bases in between. Per germline, CDR1 MNHEY and CDR2 SVGAGI. The CDR3 has 14 amino acids. DNA of the CDR3: TGTGCCAGCAGGCGTTCAGGCGAAAATCAGCCCCAGCATTTT. It codes for CASRRSGENQPQHF.

This clone was recorded a few times. The chain is built from TRBV28 and TRBJ2-7, with D possibly being TRBD1 or TRBD2 (6 bases each). V was cut by 6 bases and J by 2 bases, with 14 bases left in between. Germline CDR1 and CDR2: MDHEN and SYDVKM. This CDR3 spans 14 amino acids. CDR3 sequence: CASREGGGTYEQYV. The CDR3 DNA sequence: TGTGCCAGCAGGGAGGGGGGCGGAACCTACGAGCAGTACGTC.

This clone was observed a few times. V usage is TRBV19 and J usage is TRBJ1-6; the D is unclear. Trimming took off 3 bases at V and 9 bases at J, with 15 bases between the two ends. Germline V gives CDR1 LNHDA, CDR2 SQIVND (reference sequence). The CDR3 has 15 residues. CDR3 region: CASSINFTPGSPLHF. CDR3 bases: TGTGCCAGTAGTATTAATTTCACTCCAGGTTCACCCCTCCACTTT. Variable domain in full (rest from reference TRBV19 and TRBJ1-6): DGGITQSPKYLFRKEGQNVTLSCEQNLNHDAMYWYRQDPGQGLRLIYYSQIVNDFQKGDIAEGYSVSREKKESFPLTVTSAQKNPTAFYLCASSINFTPGSPLHFGNGTRLTVT.

The CDR3 loop reads CASTGQRNTGELFF. The CDR3 coding sequence is TGTGCCAGTACAGGACAGCGGAACACCGGGGAGCTGTTTTTT. The chain links TRBV19 to TRBJ2-2, with D possibly matching TRBD1 (6 bases). The V end was cut by 7 bases, the J end by 1 base, with 10 bases between. Germline CDR1 reads LNHDA; CDR2 reads SQIVND (reference sequence). The CDR3 length is 14 residues.

The chain carries TRBV15 and TRBJ1-1; 10 nucleotides agree with TRBD1. Germline lookup yields CDR1 LNHNV and CDR2 YYDKDF (reference sequence). J lost 1 base, V lost 3 bases, and 5 bases had no gene match. This CDR3 spans 16 amino acids. The CDR3 DNA follows: TGTGCCACCAGCAGGACAGGGGGCCCAACGAACACTGAAGCTTTCTTT. Amino acids: CATSRTGGPTNTEAFF. Full variable domain (rest looked up from reference TRBV15 and TRBJ1-1): DAMVIQNPRYQVTQFGKPVTLSCSQTLNHNVMYWYQQKSSQAPKLLFHYYDKDFNNEADTPDNFQSRRPNTSFCFLDIRSPGLGDTAMYLCATSRTGGPTNTEAFFGQGTRLTVV.

This clone was counted a few times. The gene calls are TRBV9 and TRBJ2-3, with 7 nucleotides matching TRBD2. The V gene end was trimmed by 4 bases and the J gene end by 2 bases; junction bases not matched to a gene: 10. CDR1 and CDR2 from the germline V gene are SGDLS and YYNGEE. CDR3 size: 16 residues. CDR3 nucleotides: TGTGCCAGCAGCCCGACGACTAGCCTTCCCACAGATACGCAGTATTTT. Its protein product is CASSPTTSLPTDTQYF.

The chain employs TRBV7-9 and TRBJ1-4; D gene uncertain. The CDR3 loop spans 13 amino acids. Per germline, CDR1 SEHNR and CDR2 FQNEAQ (reference sequence). Between the trimmed V and J ends, which lost 8 bases and 6 bases, there was a span of 13 bases. The chain's CDR3 is CASGLTVDEKLFF. The CDR3 nucleotides read TGTGCCAGCGGACTTACAGTGGATGAAAAACTGTTTTTT.

This clone was observed a handful of times. This chain links TRBV6-5 with TRBJ2-1; D gene unclear. The CDR3 sequence is 15 residues long. Trimming pared 7 bases from V and 2 bases from J, leaving 15 bases between. Germline V gene data show CDR1 as MNHEY and CDR2 as SVGAGI. CDR3: CASKKDWAAYNEQFF. CDR3 nucleotides: TGTGCCAGCAAGAAGGATTGGGCTGCCTACAATGAGCAGTTCTTC.

This clone turned up a few times. This CDR3 is CASSVREGYNSPLHF. The CDR3 coding sequence is TGTGCCAGTAGTGTCAGGGAGGGCTATAATTCACCCCTCCACTTT. The V call is TRBV19, the J call TRBJ1-6, with D maybe TRBD1 (5 bases). CDR3 size: 15 residues. Trimming cost V 5 bases and J 3 bases, with 11 bases left between them. CDR1 and CDR2 (germline): LNHDA, SQIVND (reference sequence). Full variable domain (remainder filled in from reference TRBV19 and TRBJ1-6): DGGITQSPKYLFRKEGQNVTLSCEQNLNHDAMYWYRQDPGQGLRLIYYSQIVNDFQKGDIAEGYSVSREKKESFPLTVTSAQKNPTAFYLCASSVREGYNSPLHFGNGTRLTVT.

This clone was observed a few times. The CDR3 is CASSPRRVLNNEQFF. The CDR3 coding sequence is TGTGCCAGCAGCCCCCGTAGGGTTTTAAACAATGAGCAGTTCTTC. V gene TRBV7-2 combines with J gene TRBJ2-1, with D hard to call. There are 15 residues in the CDR3. V was pared by 5 bases and J by 5 bases, with 16 bases between. CDR1 is SGHTA and CDR2 is FQGNSA in the germline V gene. The whole variable domain, remainder taken from reference TRBV7-2 and TRBJ2-1, is GAGVSQSPSNKVTEKGKDVELRCDPISGHTALYWYRQSLGQGLEFLIYFQGNSAPDKSGLPSDRFSAERTGGSVSTLTIQRTQQEDSAVYLCASSPRRVLNNEQFFGPGTRLTVL.

The V gene is TRBV9, the J gene TRBJ1-2; D not resolved. This CDR3 is built from 12 residues. Deletions cut 10 bases from V and 3 bases from J, with 13 bases between. CDR1 is SGDLS, CDR2 YYNGEE, per germline. The CDR3 coding sequence is TGTGCCGGCCGATGGGGTTACTATGGCTACACCTTC. Translated, it gives CAGRWGYYGYTF.

The chain recombines TRBV13 with TRBJ2-6; TRBD1 aligns across 7 bases. The CDR3 totals 19 residues. Germline V gene sequence: CDR1 PRHDT, CDR2 FYEKMQ (reference sequence). V dropped 5 bases and J dropped 0; count of bases not matched to a gene: 13. As DNA, the CDR3 is TGTGCCAGCAGCCCCGACAGGGTGTCGGTGAACTCTGGGGCCAACGTCCTGACTTTC. It codes for CASSPDRVSVNSGANVLTF.

J is TRBJ2-3 and V is TRBV7-9, with D perhaps TRBD1 (5 bases). The V end was cut by 5 bases, the J end by 8 bases, with 11 bases between. Germline V CDR1 and CDR2: SEHNR, FQNEAQ (reference sequence). This CDR3 has 12 residues. The CDR3 nucleotides read TGTGCCAGCAGCCCCTCCCAGGGTACGCAGTATTTT. As protein: CASSPSQGTQYF.